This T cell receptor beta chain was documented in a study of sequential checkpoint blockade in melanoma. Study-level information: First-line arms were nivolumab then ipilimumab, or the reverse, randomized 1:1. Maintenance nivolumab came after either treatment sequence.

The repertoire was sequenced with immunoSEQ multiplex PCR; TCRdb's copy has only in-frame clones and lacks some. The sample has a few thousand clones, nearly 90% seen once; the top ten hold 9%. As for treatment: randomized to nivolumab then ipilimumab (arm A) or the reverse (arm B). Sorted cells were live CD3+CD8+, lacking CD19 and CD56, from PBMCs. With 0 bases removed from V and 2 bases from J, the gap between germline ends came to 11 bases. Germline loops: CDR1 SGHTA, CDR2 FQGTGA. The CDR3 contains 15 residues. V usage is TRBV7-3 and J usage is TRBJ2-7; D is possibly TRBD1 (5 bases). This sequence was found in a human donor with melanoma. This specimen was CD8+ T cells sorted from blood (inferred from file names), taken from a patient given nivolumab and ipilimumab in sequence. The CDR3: CASSLTGARAYEQYF. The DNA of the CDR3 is TGTGCCAGCAGCTTAACGGGTGCCAGGGCCTACGAGCAGTACTTC.